This T cell receptor (beta chain) was recovered during a study of cytomegalovirus exposure and HLA in healthy donors. Per the germline V gene, CDR1 is MNHEY and CDR2 is SMNVEV (reference sequence). After removal of 8 bases from V and 6 bases from J, the junction contained 12 bases not matched to a gene. The CDR3 has 14 residues. This clone was counted between two and nine times. This table comes from immunoSEQ multiplex PCR, and its TCRdb copy is limited to in-frame clones, with some not included. The table shows roughly 200,000 clones, with approximately 86% occurring only once. The chain links TRBV27 to TRBJ1-2; 7 bases line up with TRBD1. This receptor was obtained from a man under 40 in good health and CMV-seropositive. The sample consisted of PBMCs. This CDR3 is CASPNPGTEDGYTF. CDR3 DNA sequence: TGTGCCAGCCCAAACCCCGGGACAGAGGATGGCTACACCTTC.